This T cell receptor beta chain was profiled in a study of blood T cell repertoires in COVID-19. Study overall: The United States, Italy and Spain provided the acute and convalescent COVID-19 samples. PBMCs, B-cell-depleted T cells, or T cells provided the cDNA or gDNA that made up the material.

Only in-frame clones appear in the TCRdb table, and some are missing; sequencing was by immunoSEQ multiplex PCR. The sample records 75,000 to 95,000 clones, around 90% being singletons. This TCR was sampled from a man in his forties or fifties with active COVID-19. The sequenced sample was peripheral blood.

The CDR3: CASSLGVVTDTQYF. The CDR3 nucleotides are TGTGCCAGCAGCTTAGGTGTAGTCACAGATACGCAGTATTTT. This chain connects TRBV7-8 to TRBJ2-3; D is uncertain. CDR3 size: 14 residues. Germline V gene lookup returns CDR1 SGHVS and CDR2 FQNEAQ. Trimming left V 1 base short and J 2 bases short, with 7 bases between.